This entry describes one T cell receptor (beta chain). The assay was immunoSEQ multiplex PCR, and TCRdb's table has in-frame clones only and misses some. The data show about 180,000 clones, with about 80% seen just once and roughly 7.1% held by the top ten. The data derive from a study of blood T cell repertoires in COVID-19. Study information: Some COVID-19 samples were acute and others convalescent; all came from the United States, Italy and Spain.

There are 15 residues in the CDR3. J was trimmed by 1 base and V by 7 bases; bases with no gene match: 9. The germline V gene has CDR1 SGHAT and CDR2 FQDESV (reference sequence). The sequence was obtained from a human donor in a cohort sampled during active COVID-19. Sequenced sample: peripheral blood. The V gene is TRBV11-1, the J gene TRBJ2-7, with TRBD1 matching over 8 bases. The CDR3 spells CASTEAQGGSYEQYF. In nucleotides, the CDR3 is TGTGCCAGCACCGAGGCACAGGGGGGATCCTACGAGCAGTACTTC.